What follows are 20 T cell receptor beta chains derived from one specimen sequenced in a study of T cells after yellow fever vaccination. TCRdb processed the 5' RACE reads anew with MiXCR; each CDR3 protein has one entry. The table records approximately 260,000 distinct CDR3 sequences, over 4.5% of them present only once. Sequences were derived from CD4+ T cells sorted from PBMCs, sampled on the day of the yellow fever booster vaccination. The receptor set was obtained from a man younger than 35 who received the YFV17D yellow fever vaccine.

This clonotype was detected only a few times. The gene calls are TRBV18 and TRBJ1-4; D unclear. V lost 2 bases and J 6 bases, leaving 10 bases between the germline ends. This CDR3 contains 14 residues. The germline V gene has CDR1 KGHSH and CDR2 LQKENI. The CDR3 nucleotides are TGTGCCAGCTCACCAAAGCAGGTAGATGAAAAACTGTTTTTT. Translated: CASSPKQVDEKLFF.

This clonotype appeared a few times. This chain joins TRBV7-3 and TRBJ1-1; TRBD1 is a possible D gene (6 bases). CDR1 and CDR2 (germline): SGHTA, FQGTGA. Trimming removed 5 bases at V and 8 bases at J, with 12 bases between. The CDR3 totals 12 residues. The CDR3 DNA is TGTGCCAGCAGCCACAGGGTGGGGGAAGCTTTCTTT. Its protein is CASSHRVGEAFF.

The sample holds a few counts of this clonotype. The genes are TRBV9 and TRBJ2-5; a weak D match, TRBD2 (6 bases). In germline, CDR1 is SGDLS, CDR2 YYNGEE. This CDR3 contains 14 residues. V dropped 4 bases and J dropped 1 base, with 11 bases sitting between them. The CDR3 here is CASSNRDSQETQYF. CDR3 nucleotides: TGTGCCAGCAGCAACCGGGACTCCCAAGAGACCCAGTACTTC.

This clonotype was counted a few times. This rearrangement joins TRBV6-2 or TRBV6-3 to TRBJ2-4, with D uncertain. The V gene's germline CDR1 is MNHEY and CDR2 SVGEGT. This CDR3 has 14 amino acids. The ends were cut back, 5 bases at V and 6 bases at J, with 14 bases in the middle. Here the CDR3 reads CASSPAGVGNIQYF. For the CDR3, the DNA is TGTGCCAGCAGTCCGGCCGGCGTCGGAAACATTCAGTACTTC.

The V gene is TRBV9, the J gene TRBJ1-1; D gene unclear. Germline loops: CDR1 SGDLS, CDR2 YYNGEE. CDR3 length equals 15 residues. V was shortened by 0 bases and J by 0 bases, with 9 bases between the two germline ends. CDR3 DNA: TGTGCCAGCAGCGTAGCTGAAGGGATGAACACTGAAGCTTTCTTT. This translates into CASSVAEGMNTEAFF.

The chain couples TRBV18 to TRBJ1-2; D gene uncertain. Trimming pared 8 bases from V and 4 bases from J, leaving 17 bases between. This CDR3 region has 14 residues. Germline lookup yields CDR1 KGHSH and CDR2 LQKENI. This CDR3 is CASTPRGGAYGYTF. The CDR3 DNA reads TGTGCCAGCACCCCCCGAGGAGGCGCCTATGGCTACACCTTC.

The V and J genes are TRBV20-1 and TRBJ1-1; D remains ambiguous. This CDR3 contains 10 residues. The germline V gene encodes CDR1 DFQATT and CDR2 SNEGSKA (reference sequence). The DNA for the CDR3 is TGCAGCGTCGCGGAGGTTGAAGCTTTCTTT. Its translation is CSVAEVEAFF.

A few counts support this clonotype. The rearrangement uses TRBV20-1 and TRBJ2-7, with D perhaps matching TRBD1 (5 bases). Looked up from germline, CDR1 is DFQATT and CDR2 is SNEGSKA (reference sequence). This CDR3 has 13 amino acids. The germline V and J ends were trimmed by 6 bases and 3 bases, with 15 bases remaining between them. CDR3 bases: TGCAGTGCCTACCAGGGTCTCCGCTACGAGCAGTACTTC. This translates into CSAYQGLRYEQYF.

Many counts were recorded for this clonotype. The chain couples TRBV5-1 to TRBJ2-3; 13 positions match TRBD2. From germline, CDR1 is SGHRS and CDR2 YFSETQ. This CDR3 contains 17 residues. V gave up 7 bases and J gave up 7 bases; unmatched junction bases: 15. As DNA, the CDR3 is TGCGCCAGCTTTTCAACTAGCGGGGGGGCCGATGTGAATACGCAGTATTTT. Protein: CASFSTSGGADVNTQYF.

This clonotype came up a few times. The chain employs TRBV18 and TRBJ2-7, with TRBD1 matching 7 bases. Germline CDR1 and CDR2: KGHSH and LQKENI. With 4 bases clipped from V and 3 bases from J, the junction kept 6 bases outside the gene matches. This CDR3 is 14 amino acids long. Here the CDR3 DNA reads TGTGCCAGCTCACGTGGGACAGCAGACTACGAGCAGTACTTC. Protein: CASSRGTADYEQYF.

This chain links TRBV5-1 with TRBJ2-2; 7 bases match TRBD2. J lost 10 bases, V lost 0 bases, and 6 bases had no gene match. Germline loops: CDR1 SGHRS, CDR2 YFSETQ. This CDR3 contains 14 residues. CDR3 protein: CASSLERGSEELFF. CDR3 DNA sequence: TGCGCCAGCAGCTTGGAGCGGGGTTCAGAGGAGCTGTTTTTT.

This clonotype appeared a few times. The rearrangement links TRBV20-1 to TRBJ1-5, with TRBD1 matching 12 bases. The CDR3 is made up of 15 amino acids. The ends lost 3 bases at V and 5 bases at J; junction bases unmatched: 5. CDR1 DFQATT and CDR2 SNEGSKA come from the germline V gene (reference sequence). The CDR3 DNA reads TGCAGTGCTAGGAGCGGGGACAGGGGGCATCAGCCCCAGCATTTT. Protein product: CSARSGDRGHQPQHF.

This clonotype was seen repeatedly, ten times or more. The rearrangement joins TRBV7-9 to TRBJ1-6; 7 bases map to TRBD1. Germline V CDR1 and CDR2: SEHNR, FQNEAQ (reference sequence). Trimming removed 5 bases from V and 8 bases from J; junction bases left unmatched: 6. The CDR3 is 14 residues long. The CDR3 protein is CASSPQGDHSPLHF. Here the CDR3 DNA reads TGTGCCAGCAGCCCTCAGGGGGACCATTCACCCCTCCACTTT.

This clonotype was recorded many times. The chain uses TRBV2 and TRBJ2-5; the D gene is possibly TRBD1 (6 bases). Germline V gene sequence: CDR1 SNHLY, CDR2 FYNNEI. Trimming cost V 7 bases and J 4 bases, with 16 bases left between them. This CDR3 contains 14 residues. CDR3 coding DNA: TGTGCCAGCATGGACAGCTCCCCTAGAGAGACCCAGTACTTC. As protein: CASMDSSPRETQYF.

This clonotype has a handful of counts. V and J are TRBV21-1 and TRBJ2-5; TRBD2, the table's D call, lacks a check against the DNA. TRBV21-1 is termed a pseudogene. This CDR3 has 17 residues. The CDR3 reads CASSRDTGLADQETQYF. The CDR3 DNA follows: TGTGCCAGCAGCAGAGACACGGGACTAGCGGACCAAGAGACCCAGTACTTC.

The chain links TRBV3-1 to TRBJ1-1; D is ambiguous. The V end was cut by 0 bases, the J end by 0 bases, with 11 bases between. Germline CDR1 LGHDT, CDR2 YNNKEL (reference sequence). The CDR3 runs 16 residues. CDR3 sequence: CASSQDREGLNTEAFF. The DNA for the CDR3 is TGTGCCAGCAGCCAAGATCGGGAAGGTCTGAACACTGAAGCTTTCTTT.

V is TRBV6-5 and J is TRBJ2-2; a possible D gene is TRBD1 (6 bases). Between the trimmed V and J ends, which lost 3 bases and 6 bases, there was a span of 14 bases. The CDR3 loop spans 15 amino acids. Germline lookup yields CDR1 MNHEY and CDR2 SVGAGI. CDR3 amino acids: CASSYLIKGAGELFF. The DNA of the CDR3 is TGTGCCAGCAGTTATCTTATCAAGGGGGCCGGGGAGCTGTTTTTT.

This clonotype has only a few counts. The rearrangement links TRBV9 to TRBJ2-5; TRBD2 matches 10 bases. Unmatched junction bases numbered 7, after V lost 3 bases and J lost 5 bases. The CDR3 totals 15 residues. Germline values: CDR1 SGDLS, CDR2 YYNGEE. The CDR3 nucleotides are TGTGCCAGCAGCGGTAGCGGGGGGCAGGGGGAGACCCAGTACTTC. This sequence encodes CASSGSGGQGETQYF.

This chain joins TRBV5-5 and TRBJ2-7; 9 nucleotides line up with TRBD1. The V and J ends lost 2 bases and 3 bases, in that order; junction bases with no gene match: 3. Germline lookup yields CDR1 SGHKS and CDR2 YYEKEE (reference sequence). This CDR3 is built from 14 residues. CDR3 amino acids: CASSFRQGDYEQYF. For the CDR3, the DNA is TGTGCCAGCAGCTTCCGACAGGGGGACTACGAGCAGTACTTC. Full variable domain (outside the CDR3, taken from reference TRBV5-5 and TRBJ2-7): DAGVTQSPTHLIKTRGQQVTLRCSPISGHKSVSWYQQVLGQGPQFIFQYYEKEERGRGNFPDRFSARQFPNYSSELNVNALLLGDSALYLCASSFRQGDYEQYFGPGTRLTVT.

This chain connects TRBV4-3 to TRBJ2-3; 9 bases align to TRBD2. After removal of 3 bases from V and 5 bases from J, the junction contained 6 bases not matched to a gene. Germline loops: CDR1 LGHNA, CDR2 YSLEER. The CDR3 is made up of 15 amino acids. The CDR3 is CASSQGGGAEDTQYF. The CDR3 nucleotides are TGCGCCAGCAGCCAGGGCGGGGGGGCGGAAGATACGCAGTATTTT.